The rows below give T cell receptor beta chains drawn from one sample of a study of CD8 T cells in Susac syndrome. TCRdb re-analysed the immunoSEQ multiplex PCR reads in MiXCR, keeping a single row per CDR3 protein. The table has approximately 120,000 distinct CDR3 sequences, approximately 96% seen once; the top ten hold around 0.087%. Material: CD4+ T cells from PBMCs. Receptors originate from a human donor in good health. The CDR3 runs from the conserved cysteine through the conserved F or W. The D gene is left open where the match is weak. Expanded clones get a size class; other rows say once, few or many, or leave the size out.

V: TRBV7-8; J: TRBJ1-1; size: .; D: .; DNA: TGTGCCAGCAGCTTAGGGGGCGAGAAGGGCACTGAAGCTTTCTTT; CDR3: CASSLGGEKGTEAFF
V: TRBV18; J: TRBJ2-7; size: once; D: TRBD2; DNA: TGTGCCAGCTCACCACCGAGACTAGCGGGAGGCTTCTCCTACGAGCAGTACTTC; CDR3: CASSPPRLAGGFSYEQYF
V: TRBV10-3; J: TRBJ2-1; size: .; D: .; DNA: TGTGCCATCACCCCAGAAGGTTACAATGAGCAGTTCTTC; CDR3: CAITPEGYNEQFF
V: TRBV6-6; J: TRBJ2-1; size: .; D: TRBD1; DNA: TGTGCCAGCATCGGGACAGGAAACAATGAGCAGTTCTTC; CDR3: CASIGTGNNEQFF
V: TRBV11-2; J: TRBJ2-7; size: .; D: .; DNA: TGTGCCAGCAGCTTATTTTCCTACGAGCAGTACTTC; CDR3: CASSLFSYEQYF
V: TRBV7-2; J: TRBJ2-2; size: once; D: .; DNA: TGTGCCAGCAGCTTATTTTCTGCGAAAACCGGGGAGCTGTTTTTT; CDR3: CASSLFSAKTGELFF
V: TRBV7-9; J: TRBJ1-4; size: .; D: .; DNA: TGTGCCAGCAGCTTGGGGGGAAATGGGCCGAAGGAAAAACTGTTTTTT; CDR3: CASSLGGNGPKEKLFF
V: TRBV20-1; J: TRBJ2-5; size: .; D: .; DNA: TGCAGTTCCAGACCCCCGGGCTTCCAAGAGACCCAGTACTTC; CDR3: CSSRPPGFQETQYF
V: TRBV4-1; J: TRBJ2-1; size: .; D: TRBD2; DNA: TGCGCCAGCAGCCAGGGAGGGACTAGCGGCTACAATGAGCAGTTCTTC; CDR3: CASSQGGTSGYNEQFF
V: TRBV3-1; J: TRBJ2-3; size: .; D: TRBD2; DNA: TGTGCCAGCAGCCAAGATCGCTGGACTAGCGGGAGCCAGGATACGCAGTATTTT; CDR3: CASSQDRWTSGSQDTQYF
V: TRBV11-3; J: TRBJ1-1; size: .; D: TRBD1; DNA: TGTGCCAGCAGCTCAAATTCCCGGGACAGGGACACTGAAGCTTTCTTT; CDR3: CASSSNSRDRDTEAFF
V: TRBV3-1; J: TRBJ2-3; size: .; D: .; DNA: TGTGCCAGCAGCCAAAGGACGGGTGACACAGATACGCAGTATTTT; CDR3: CASSQRTGDTDTQYF
V: TRBV2; J: TRBJ2-7; size: .; D: TRBD2; DNA: TGTGCCAGCAGAACCAGCGGGAGGGTGCCCTACGAGCAGTACTTC; CDR3: CASRTSGRVPYEQYF
V: TRBV7-6; J: TRBJ2-3; size: .; D: .; DNA: TGTGCCAGCAGCTTCCTAACTGGGCGGCGGGAAGGAGATACGCAGTATTTT; CDR3: CASSFLTGRREGDTQYF
V: TRBV4-2; J: TRBJ2-7; size: .; D: TRBD2; DNA: TGTGCCAGCAGCCAAGCCGGGGCGCTAGCTAGCGGGAGTTACGAGCAGTACTTC; CDR3: CASSQAGALASGSYEQYF
V: TRBV2; J: TRBJ1-5; size: once; D: .; DNA: TGTGCCAGCAGTGGATTTACGGATAGCAATCAGCCCCAGCATTTT; CDR3: CASSGFTDSNQPQHF
V: TRBV7-2; J: TRBJ1-2; size: .; D: TRBD1; DNA: TGTGCCAGCAGCTTAAGTCGGGACAGGGTCTACACCTTC; CDR3: CASSLSRDRVYTF
V: TRBV18; J: TRBJ1-5; size: .; D: TRBD1; DNA: TGTGCCAGCTCACCACGCGAGACAGGGTATGACCAGCCCCAGCATTTT; CDR3: CASSPRETGYDQPQHF
V: TRBV20-1; J: TRBJ2-7; size: once; D: .; DNA: TGCAGTGCCAGAGGACGGGTGTCCTACGAGCAGTACTTC; CDR3: CSARGRVSYEQYF
V: TRBV27; J: TRBJ1-2; size: .; D: .; DNA: TGTGCCAGCAGTAGCCCCGGGACGGGTAACTATGGCTACACCTTC; CDR3: CASSSPGTGNYGYTF
V: TRBV5-1; J: TRBJ2-7; size: .; D: TRBD2; DNA: TGCGCCAGCCGGCGGTCGAGACTAGCGGACTACGAGCAGTACTTC; CDR3: CASRRSRLADYEQYF
V: TRBV20-1; J: TRBJ2-4; size: .; D: .; DNA: TGCAGTGCTAGGCCTCCGGACAGTCCAATTCAGTACTTC; CDR3: CSARPPDSPIQYF